A selection of T cell receptor beta chains follows, all from one sample in a study of T-cell reconstitution after alpha-beta-depleted transplantation in children. TCRdb re-derived calls from the PCR reads in MiXCR, one entry per CDR3 protein. This sample has roughly 500,000 distinct CDR3 sequences, with around 18% found just once. The source material was PBMCs from the stem cell graft donor, sampled from the stem cell graft. All receptors come from a human donor who donated a stem cell graft to a child with acute lymphoblastic leukemia. Both conserved end residues are trimmed from each CDR3. D genes are given only for firm matches.

NA	11	TRBV29-1	SASDPMGTEAF
NA	9	TRBV29-1	SVHEGYEQY
TRBD2	15	TRBV3-1	ASSRIVGASGINEQF
NA	13	TRBV15	ATSRPGKGQETQY
NA	12	TRBV6-2/TRBV6-3	ASSLTDSYNEQF
NA	15	TRBV19	ASSRDSRLSLDNEQF
NA	12	TRBV4-1	ASSQGRSSYEQY
TRBD2	13	TRBV12-3/TRBV12-4	ASSLKAGDGDTQY
TRBD2	14	TRBV11-1	ASSAPTSGVYNEQF
TRBD1	12	TRBV18	ASSQDRGNQPQH
NA	9	TRBV7-9	ASSLGVRGF
TRBD2	17	TRBV15	ATSPSFGASGSSYNEQF
NA	11	TRBV5-1	ASTDRTSYGYT
NA	10	TRBV9	ASSEGLDTQY
TRBD1	13	TRBV2	ASSLTGEVREKLF
TRBD2	14	TRBV9	ASSAGLAGGEETQY
TRBD2	11	TRBV29-1	SVEVAGENEQF
TRBD2	14	TRBV2	ASHLTSESSYNEQF
TRBD1	14	TRBV5-4	ASSLGRQGTNTEAF
NA	12	TRBV7-2	ASSLFGRAETQY
TRBD2	14	TRBV2	ASSTGTSGVTDTQY
NA	13	TRBV20-1	SARTWRDSTDTQY
TRBD1	11	TRBV12-3/TRBV12-4	ASSPGTVQPQH
NA	15	TRBV12-3/TRBV12-4	ASIPSRWTKHTGELF
NA	11	TRBV11-2	ASSATRDGEAF
TRBD2	14	TRBV7-8	ASSPLGGLAGYEQY
NA	13	TRBV5-1	ASSLEPAGREKLF
NA	15	TRBV6-1	ASSEILRVINTGELF
NA	14	TRBV27	ASSLETPSSYNEQF
TRBD1	16	TRBV5-5	ASSRGQIIHANTGELF
NA	10	TRBV20-1	SARVRNREQF
NA	9	TRBV20-1	SAERQHEQY
NA	16	TRBV12-3/TRBV12-4	AICFWGRSGLNTGELF
TRBD1	12	TRBV18	ASSPGQGAKEQY
NA	10	TRBV30	AWSGVSGELF
NA	12	TRBV29-1	SVTRIRSYNEQF
NA	10	TRBV5-1	ASSLVGEKLF
NA	12	TRBV5-5	ASSWVADSYEQY
NA	9	TRBV29-1	SVEDAYEQY
NA	11	TRBV29-1	SAERMVHTEAF